Shown below are 2 T cell receptor beta chains from a single sample sequenced in a study of cytomegalovirus exposure and HLA in healthy donors. Only in-frame clones appear in the TCRdb table, and some are missing; sequencing was by immunoSEQ multiplex PCR. The sample includes some 340,000 clones, around 90% of them seen just once. Sequenced material: PBMCs. The receptors originated from a woman in her 30s in good health and CMV-seropositive.

The chain is built from TRBV29-1 and TRBJ2-5, with D perhaps matching TRBD2 (6 bases). This CDR3 contains 14 residues. Between the trimmed V and J ends, which lost 2 bases and 4 bases, there was a span of 14 bases. Looked up from germline, CDR1 is SQVTM and CDR2 is ANQGSEA. This CDR3 is CSVETGLGAETQYF. CDR3 in DNA: TGCAGCGTTGAAACGGGACTCGGAGCAGAGACCCAGTACTTC.

V and J are TRBV19 and TRBJ2-7; 11 bases fit TRBD2. Per the germline V gene, CDR1 is LNHDA and CDR2 is SQIVND (reference sequence). This CDR3 is 16 amino acids long. With 6 bases clipped from V and 2 bases from J, the junction kept 9 bases outside the gene matches. The CDR3 DNA follows: TGTGCCAGTAGGAGGGGGACTAGCGGCCAGACCTACGAGCAGTACTTC. Encoded protein: CASRRGTSGQTYEQYF.